This T cell receptor beta chain was documented in a study of cytomegalovirus exposure and HLA in healthy donors. Study as a whole: The same platform was used for the 110 or so validation repertoires as for the roughly 670 first-cohort repertoires, as reported in a later analysis. Findings and limits, study-wide: The study listed roughly 150 cytomegalovirus-associated TCR beta chains.

The donors were part of the 120-subject validation cohort, which stood apart from the roughly 670-subject first cohort. CDR3 length: 13 residues. In germline, CDR1 is SEHNR, CDR2 FQNEAQ (reference sequence). V lost 10 bases and J 4 bases, leaving 13 bases between the germline ends. The protocol was immunoSEQ multiplex PCR, while the TCRdb copy is restricted to in-frame clones and leaves out a portion. The sample includes around 160,000 clones, roughly nine tenths of them seen just once. In regard to this clone: Antigen specificity is unknown.

Material: PBMCs. The V gene is TRBV7-9, the J gene TRBJ2-2; a weak D match, TRBD1 (6 bases). The receptor's source is a woman younger than 35 in good health and CMV-seropositive. The CDR3 DNA reads TGTGCCAACCACAGGGATCTCACCGGGGAGCTGTTTTTT. It translates to CANHRDLTGELFF.